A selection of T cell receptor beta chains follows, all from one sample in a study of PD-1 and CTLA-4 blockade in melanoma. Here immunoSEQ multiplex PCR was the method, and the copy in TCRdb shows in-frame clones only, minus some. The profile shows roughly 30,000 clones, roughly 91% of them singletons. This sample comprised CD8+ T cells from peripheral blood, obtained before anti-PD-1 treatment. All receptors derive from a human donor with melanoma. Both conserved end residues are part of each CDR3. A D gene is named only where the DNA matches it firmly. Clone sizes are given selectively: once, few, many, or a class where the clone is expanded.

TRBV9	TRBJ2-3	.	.	TGTGCCAGCAGCGTAGGGGCCGCGGCCACAGATACGCAGTATTTT	CASSVGAAATDTQYF
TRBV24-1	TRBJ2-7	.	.	TGTGCCACCAGTGATTTAACCCTCGCAGGGGATAAACACGAGCAGTACTTC	CATSDLTLAGDKHEQYF
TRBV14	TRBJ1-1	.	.	TGTGCCAGCAGTCTGGCCTTCAAAGGTGAAGCTTTCTTT	CASSLAFKGEAFF
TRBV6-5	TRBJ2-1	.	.	TGTGCCAGCAGCCTCGGGCAGGGCTCCTACAATGAGCAGTTCTTC	CASSLGQGSYNEQFF
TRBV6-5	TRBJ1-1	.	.	TGTGCCAGCAGTTACTCGTTAATCACTGAAGCTTTCTTT	CASSYSLITEAFF
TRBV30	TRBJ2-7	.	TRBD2	TGTGCCTGGAGACTTTGGAGCGGGGGAGGCTACGAGCAGTACTTC	CAWRLWSGGGYEQYF
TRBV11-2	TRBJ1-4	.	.	TGTGCCAGCAGCGCAAACCGGGACTATGAGGAAAAACTGTTTTTT	CASSANRDYEEKLFF
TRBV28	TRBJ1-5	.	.	TGTGCCAGCAGCCAATTGGAGCCCCAGCATTTT	CASSQLEPQHF
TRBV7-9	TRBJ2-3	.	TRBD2	TGTGCCAGCAGCCTAGCGGGATTCAGCACAGATACGCAGTATTTT	CASSLAGFSTDTQYF
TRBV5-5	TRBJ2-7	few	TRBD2	TGTGCCAGCTGCCTCGCGGGGGACGAGCAGTACTTC	CASCLAGDEQYF
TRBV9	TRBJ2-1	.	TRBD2	TGTGCCAGCAGCGGGACTAGCGGGAGAACCAATGAGCAGTTCTTC	CASSGTSGRTNEQFF
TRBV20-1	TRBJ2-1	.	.	TGCAGTGCTAGTGGGACGGGCGTTGGGGATGAGCAGTTCTTC	CSASGTGVGDEQFF
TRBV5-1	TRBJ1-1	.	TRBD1	TGCGCCAGCAGGGACGCGACAGGGTCCAACACTGAAGCTTTCTTT	CASRDATGSNTEAFF
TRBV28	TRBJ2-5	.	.	TGTGCCAGCAGCTCCCCGGGTAGCAAAGAGACCCAGTACTTC	CASSSPGSKETQYF
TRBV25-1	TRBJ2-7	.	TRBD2	TGTGCCAGCAGTGAGTTTATTCCCGGGACTACGTCCTACGAGCAGTACTTC	CASSEFIPGTTSYEQYF
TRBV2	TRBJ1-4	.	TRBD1	TGTGCCAGCAGTCCCCGACAGGGGGCCGATGAAAAACTGTTTTTT	CASSPRQGADEKLFF
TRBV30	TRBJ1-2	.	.	TGTGCCTGGCACATGGAGGGCTACACCTTC	CAWHMEGYTF
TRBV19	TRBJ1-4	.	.	TGTGCCAGTCAACGTGGGACTAATGAAAAACTGTTTTTT	CASQRGTNEKLFF
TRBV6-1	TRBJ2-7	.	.	TGTGCCAGCAGTGAATCCATTTTGGAGCAGTACTTC	CASSESILEQYF
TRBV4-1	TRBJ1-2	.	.	TGCGCCAGCAGCCAAGATTGGCCACTTCTCGGGGGCTTAGCGAACTATGGCTACACCTTC	CASSQDWPLLGGLANYGYTF
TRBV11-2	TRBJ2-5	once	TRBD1	TGTGCCAGCAGGGCGGGGGACAGGGAAGAGACCCAGTACTTC	CASRAGDREETQYF
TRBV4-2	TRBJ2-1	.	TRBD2	TGTGCCAGCAGCCCCGCCACTAGCGGATCCTACAATGAGCAGTTCTTC	CASSPATSGSYNEQFF
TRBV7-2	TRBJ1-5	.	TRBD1	TGTGCCAGCAGCCCCAGGGGGATGGGCCACGGGAGTGGGCCCCAGCATTTT	CASSPRGMGHGSGPQHF
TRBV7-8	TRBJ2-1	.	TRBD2	TGTGCCAGCAGCCCTACTAGCGGGGGGGCCCCGATGAATGAGCAGTTCTTC	CASSPTSGGAPMNEQFF
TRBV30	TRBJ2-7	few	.	TGTGCCTGGACTCCAGGGGACACCTACGAGCAGTACTTC	CAWTPGDTYEQYF
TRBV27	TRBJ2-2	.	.	TGTGCCAGCAGTTTCTGGGAGAACACCGGGGAGCTGTTTTTT	CASSFWENTGELFF
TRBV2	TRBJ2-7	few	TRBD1	TGTGCCAGTTTCTCCTGGCAGGGGGTTAACGAGCAGTACTTC	CASFSWQGVNEQYF
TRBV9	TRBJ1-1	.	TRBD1	TGTGCCAGCAGCGATTCTGGGACAGGGGATATGAACACTGAAGCTTTCTTT	CASSDSGTGDMNTEAFF
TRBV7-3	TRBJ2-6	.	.	TGTGCCAGCAGCGCCTCAGGGGCTGGGGCCAACGTCCTGACTTTC	CASSASGAGANVLTF
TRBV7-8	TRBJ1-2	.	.	TGTGCCAGCACCCCCAAGAGGACGGGTTTCAATGGCTACACCTTC	CASTPKRTGFNGYTF
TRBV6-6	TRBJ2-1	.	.	TGTGCCAGCAGGGGGGATGAGCAGTTCTTC	CASRGDEQFF
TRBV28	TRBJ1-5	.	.	TGTGCCAGCAGACCTCTGGGCAGCAATCAGCCCCAGCATTTT	CASRPLGSNQPQHF
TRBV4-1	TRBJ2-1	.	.	TGCGCCAGCAGCCAAGACCAGGCAATTGGTCAGTTCTTC	CASSQDQAIGQFF
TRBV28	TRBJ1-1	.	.	TGTGCCAGCAGTCCTCCCCCGGACCTCACTGAAGCTTTCTTT	CASSPPPDLTEAFF
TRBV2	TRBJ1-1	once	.	TGTGCCAGCAGTCTGCCGACAGCTATGTACATGAACACTGAAGCTTTCTTT	CASSLPTAMYMNTEAFF
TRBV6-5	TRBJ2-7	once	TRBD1	TGTGCCAGCAGGACAGGGAGCTACGAGCAGTACTTC	CASRTGSYEQYF
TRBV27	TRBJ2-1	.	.	TGTGCCAGCGGACCATTGGAACTAAACAATGAGCAGTTCTTC	CASGPLELNNEQFF
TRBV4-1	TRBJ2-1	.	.	TGCGCCAGCAGCCAAGTGATTGGGCGGCCTGACAATGAGCAGTTCTTC	CASSQVIGRPDNEQFF
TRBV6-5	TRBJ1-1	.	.	TGTGCCAGCAGTTACCACGGTAGGACTGAAGCTTTCTTT	CASSYHGRTEAFF
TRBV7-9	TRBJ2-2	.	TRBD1	TGTGCCAGCAGCTTAGGGACAGGGAACACCGGGGAGCTGTTTTTT	CASSLGTGNTGELFF
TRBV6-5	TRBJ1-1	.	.	TGTGCCAGCAGTTACTTTAAGGCCTCTCGGCACACTGAAGCTTTCTTT	CASSYFKASRHTEAFF
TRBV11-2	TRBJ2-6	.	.	TGTGCCAGCAGCTCCTCCGACAGCTCTGGGGCCAACGTCCTGACTTTC	CASSSSDSSGANVLTF
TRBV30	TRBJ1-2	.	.	TGTGCCTGGAGCCCCGGTGGAATTAACGGCTACACCTTC	CAWSPGGINGYTF
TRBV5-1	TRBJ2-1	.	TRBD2	TGCGCCAGCAGCTTACTAGCGGGAGCCTACAATGAGCAGTTCTTC	CASSLLAGAYNEQFF
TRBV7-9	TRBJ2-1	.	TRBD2	TGTGCCAGCAGCTCCCCCACTAGCGGGTCGTCCTACAATGAGCAGTTCTTC	CASSSPTSGSSYNEQFF
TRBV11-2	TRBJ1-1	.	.	TGTGCCAGCAGCTTAATTGGAGAAAGGCCGAACACTGAAGCTTTCTTT	CASSLIGERPNTEAFF
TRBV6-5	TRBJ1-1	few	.	TGTGCCAGCAGGTACGGGGCCACTGAAGCTTTCTTT	CASRYGATEAFF
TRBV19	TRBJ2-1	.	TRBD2	TGTGCCAGTAACTTTAGCGGGAAGTTCCCCTACAATGAGCAGTTCTTC	CASNFSGKFPYNEQFF